These T cell receptor beta chains were read from a single sample in a study of Graves' ophthalmopathy and Graves' hyperthyroidism. TCRdb re-derived calls from the multiplex PCR reads in MiXCR, one entry per CDR3 protein. Here the sample spans hundreds of thousands of distinct CDR3 sequences, about 41% being singletons. Sequences were obtained from peripheral blood. Source of these receptors: an adult man with Graves' ophthalmopathy. Both conserved end residues are part of each CDR3. A D gene is named only where the DNA matches it firmly. A clone size is listed for some rows: how often the clone was seen (once, few, many), or a class if it is expanded.

abundance | j_gene | d_gene | v_gene | CDR3nt | CDR3aa
NA | TRBJ2-3 | NA | TRBV15 | TGTGCCACCGCCTCAGGCCTAGCCGGCACAGATACGCAGTATTTT | CATASGLAGTDTQYF
NA | TRBJ1-5 | NA | TRBV15 | TGTGCCACCAGCAGTTTAGAAGGGCAGAGTCAGCCCCAGCATTTT | CATSSLEGQSQPQHF
few | TRBJ1-5 | TRBD1 | TRBV20-1 | TGCAGTGCTCCTGGCAGGGGGGACAATCAGCCCCAGCATTTT | CSAPGRGDNQPQHF
NA | TRBJ2-5 | TRBD1 | TRBV19 | TGTGCCAGTAGTATGGGGACAGGGATGGGCCAGTACTTC | CASSMGTGMGQYF
NA | TRBJ2-7 | NA | TRBV9 | TGTGCCAGCAGCCAACTTGGACCGTCGGGCGAGCAGTACTTC | CASSQLGPSGEQYF
many | TRBJ2-7 | TRBD2 | TRBV10-3 | TGTGCCTCCCGGGGGGAGGGGACCTACGAGCAGTACTTC | CASRGEGTYEQYF
NA | TRBJ1-2 | NA | TRBV25-1 | TGTGCCAGCGGACAGAGAAGGGACTATGGCTACACCTTC | CASGQRRDYGYTF
NA | TRBJ2-2 | TRBD1 | TRBV7-2 | TGTGCCAGCAGCCGTGGGACAGGGGACACCGGGGAGCTGTTTTTT | CASSRGTGDTGELFF
few | TRBJ2-5 | NA | TRBV9 | TGTGCCAGCAGCCTCGACGGTGGTACGGGGACCCAGTACTTC | CASSLDGGTGTQYF
NA | TRBJ1-2 | NA | TRBV5-4 | TGTGCCAGCAGTCCCACTAGGTCCGGTTCTGGCTACACCTTC | CASSPTRSGSGYTF
NA | TRBJ1-6 | TRBD1 | TRBV10-3 | TGTGCCATCAGTGAGTCGGTCAGGGGGGATTCACCCCTCCACTTT | CAISESVRGDSPLHF
few | TRBJ1-6 | NA | TRBV2 | TGTGCCAGCAAAGGCGGTGGTCGGGGTTATAATTCACCCCTCCACTTT | CASKGGGRGYNSPLHF
NA | TRBJ2-1 | NA | TRBV5-6 | TGTGCCAGCAGCGTATCCGGGCGGCAGTTCTTC | CASSVSGRQFF
many | TRBJ1-5 | NA | TRBV7-9 | TGTGCCAGCAGCCCCAGGACAGTCAATCAGCCCCAGCATTTT | CASSPRTVNQPQHF
NA | TRBJ2-7 | NA | TRBV4-2 | TGTGCCAGCAGCCAAGAGGGACTCGTAGGAGAGCAGTACTTC | CASSQEGLVGEQYF
once | TRBJ1-1 | NA | TRBV25-1 | TGTGCCAGCAGTTACCGCCCCGGACCGGGGAACACTGAAGCTTTCTTT | CASSYRPGPGNTEAFF
NA | TRBJ2-7 | NA | TRBV4-3 | TGCGCCAGCAGCCATCGGGTGGGGGACGCCTACGAGCAGTACTTC | CASSHRVGDAYEQYF
many | TRBJ2-3 | NA | TRBV24-1 | TGTGCCACCAGTGACCGGGATACGCAGTATTTT | CATSDRDTQYF
NA | TRBJ2-5 | TRBD2 | TRBV9 | TGTGCCAGCAGCGTAGCGACTAGCGGGGGGCAAGAGACCCAGTACTTC | CASSVATSGGQETQYF
few | TRBJ1-6 | NA | TRBV5-6 | TGTGCCAGCAGCTTGGAAGGGTTGGATTCACCCCTCCACTTT | CASSLEGLDSPLHF
NA | TRBJ1-2 | TRBD1 | TRBV11-1 | TGTGCCAGCAGCTTATCGACAGGGGGCCTTGGCTACACCTTC | CASSLSTGGLGYTF
NA | TRBJ2-5 | NA | TRBV14 | TGTGCCAGCAGCCAAGATCGCAGCAAACAAGAGACCCAGTACTTC | CASSQDRSKQETQYF
many | TRBJ1-1 | TRBD1 | TRBV29-1 | TGCAGCGTCTACCTTGGGACAGGAGCTTTCTTT | CSVYLGTGAFF
many | TRBJ2-5 | TRBD2 | TRBV5-8 | TGTGCCAGCAGCTTGAGCGGGAAGGGAGAGACCCAGTACTTC | CASSLSGKGETQYF
many | TRBJ2-7 | NA | TRBV19 | TGTGCCAGTAGTATCACCAGGGGCGCGATCTACGAGCAGTACTTC | CASSITRGAIYEQYF
many | TRBJ2-2 | NA | TRBV10-3 | TGTGCCATCAGTGAGACCCTAGGCGCCGGGGAGCTGTTTTTT | CAISETLGAGELFF
many | TRBJ1-2 | NA | TRBV7-9 | TGTGCCAGCAGCACTACCTCGGCAGGGAGTTCTAACTATGGCTACACCTTC | CASSTTSAGSSNYGYTF
many | TRBJ2-7 | TRBD1 | TRBV9 | TGTGCCAGCAGCCTCCGGGACAGGGACGTCTACGAGCAGTACTTC | CASSLRDRDVYEQYF
many | TRBJ2-7 | NA | TRBV5-1 | TGTGCCAGCAGCTTAGAGCCCTACGAGCAGTACTTC | CASSLEPYEQYF
many | TRBJ1-1 | NA | TRBV7-3 | TGTGCCAGCAGCACTGCCGGGGGCTCAACTGAAGCTTTCTTT | CASSTAGGSTEAFF
NA | TRBJ1-6 | NA | TRBV4-2 | TGTGCCAGCAGCCAAGAGGAGTTGCGCTCACCCCTCCACTTT | CASSQEELRSPLHF
many | TRBJ1-1 | NA | TRBV2 | TGTGCCAGCATGGGGGGACGAGCTTTCTTT | CASMGGRAFF
many | TRBJ2-5 | NA | TRBV5-1 | TGCGCCAGCAGGGACGGACAGGAGGGGCAAGAGACCCAGTACTTC | CASRDGQEGQETQYF
few | TRBJ2-7 | TRBD2 | TRBV4-1 | TGCGCCAGCAGCCAAGCTGTTTTTAGCGGGGACTACGAGCAGTACTTC | CASSQAVFSGDYEQYF
many | TRBJ1-6 | NA | TRBV2 | TGTGCCAGCAGCGCTACCGTCAGGGCGAATTCACCCCTCCACTTT | CASSATVRANSPLHF
NA | TRBJ2-7 | TRBD2 | TRBV9 | TGTGCCAGCAGCGTAGGGGGAGGGCCCGGCATCGGCGAGCAGTACTTC | CASSVGGGPGIGEQYF
many | TRBJ2-5 | TRBD1 | TRBV7-9 | TGTGCCAGCAGCGGCACCCGGACAGGGGCATCGCAAGAGACCCAGTACTTC | CASSGTRTGASQETQYF
many | TRBJ1-3 | NA | TRBV5-1 | TGCGCCAGCAGCTTGGACAGCCAGCCCCTCTCTGGAAACACCATATATTTT | CASSLDSQPLSGNTIYF
once | TRBJ2-1 | NA | TRBV7-2 | TGTGCCAGCAGCTTTTCCAGGGACAATGAGCAGTTCTTC | CASSFSRDNEQFF
many | TRBJ1-2 | NA | TRBV2 | TGTGCCAGCAGTGAAAGTGCAGGGCGCTATGGCTACACCTTC | CASSESAGRYGYTF
NA | TRBJ2-7 | NA | TRBV4-1 | TGCGCCAGCAGCCAAAACAGGGCCGCCCCATACGAGCAGTACTTC | CASSQNRAAPYEQYF
many | TRBJ1-5 | TRBD1 | TRBV19 | TGTGCCAGTAGTACTAACAGGGGTCAGCCCCAGCATTTT | CASSTNRGQPQHF
few | TRBJ1-4 | NA | TRBV10-2 | TGTGCCAGCAGTGAAGCAACGGGGACTAATGAAAAACTGTTTTTT | CASSEATGTNEKLFF
NA | TRBJ2-2 | TRBD2 | TRBV25-1 | TGTGCCAGCAGTGAATACGGAGCGGGGCGCGGCACCGGGGAGCTGTTTTTT | CASSEYGAGRGTGELFF
NA | TRBJ1-4 | NA | TRBV11-2 | TGTGCCAGCAGCTCCCGGACAGCGGCGGAAAAACTGTTTTTT | CASSSRTAAEKLFF
NA | TRBJ2-7 | NA | TRBV7-2 | TGTGCCAGCAGCCATGAACTAGTCTACGAGCAGTACTTC | CASSHELVYEQYF
once | TRBJ2-7 | NA | TRBV24-1 | TGTGCCACCAGTGATCCGCGGGACGGAACCTACGAGCAGTACTTC | CATSDPRDGTYEQYF
NA | TRBJ1-1 | NA | TRBV25-1 | TGTGCCAGCAGACAGGGAGGGACCGGGGCGACAGAAGCTTTCTTT | CASRQGGTGATEAFF
NA | TRBJ1-3 | TRBD1 | TRBV29-1 | TGCAGTACCTCGGGACAGGGGGTGCGAAACACCATATATTTT | CSTSGQGVRNTIYF
NA | TRBJ2-7 | TRBD2 | TRBV12-5 | TGTGCTAGTGGTTTGGGACTAGCGGGAGGGCGTGGGGAGCAGTACTTC | CASGLGLAGGRGEQYF
many | TRBJ2-5 | TRBD2 | TRBV7-2 | TGTGCCAGCAGCTTAGGGGGGGGAACGGAGACCCAGTACTTC | CASSLGGGTETQYF
many | TRBJ2-7 | NA | TRBV12-3/TRBV12-4 | TGTGCCAGCAGTTCAGACGTGACCTACGAGCAGTACTTC | CASSSDVTYEQYF
NA | TRBJ1-1 | NA | TRBV25-1 | TGTGCCAGCTCACCTAAGTCTGGGGGAGCTTTCTTT | CASSPKSGGAFF
NA | TRBJ2-1 | TRBD1 | TRBV29-1 | TGCAGCAGTACCCTCCGGGACAGGAGTCGCAATGAGCAGTTCTTC | CSSTLRDRSRNEQFF